One and the same sample provided the 5 T cell receptor beta chains below, sequenced in a study of prognosis after radiotherapy for stage I lung cancer. Multiplex PCR in two rounds served to amplify TCR beta CDR3 from genomic DNA. Each TRBV and TRBJ gene had its own primer in the first PCR round. TCRdb re-called the multiplex PCR reads with MiXCR, one entry per CDR3 protein. The data contain 30,000 or so distinct CDR3 sequences, approximately 30% of them seen just once; the ten biggest clones take up about 33%. Here the sequenced sample was PBMCs, taken before or after stereotactic body radiation therapy (not recorded which). The receptors derive from a donor over 45 with non-small cell lung cancer.

With regard to this clonotype: This sequence may be a read error, since a much larger clone differs from it by one base. This rearrangement joins TRBV19 to TRBJ1-4; 7 bases are shared with TRBD1. V gave up 7 bases and J gave up 6 bases; unmatched junction bases: 11. The CDR3 consists of 15 residues. Germline lookup yields CDR1 LNHDA and CDR2 SQIVND (reference sequence). In nucleotides, the CDR3 is TGTGCCAGTATCCTAAACAGGGGCGGTTATGAAAAACTGTTTTTT. Translating it yields CASILNRGGYEKLFF. Full variable domain (outside the CDR3, taken from reference TRBV19 and TRBJ1-4): DGGITQSPKYLFRKEGQNVTLSCEQNLNHDAMYWYRQDPGQGLRLIYYSQIVNDFQKGDIAEGYSVSREKKESFPLTVTSAQKNPTAFYLCASILNRGGYEKLFFGSGTQLSVL.

As for this clonotype: A much larger clone sits a single nucleotide away, making a read error possible. This chain joins TRBV5-6 and TRBJ2-7; the D gene is possibly TRBD2 (5 bases). The CDR3 is 15 amino acids. The ends were cut back, 0 bases at V and 2 bases at J, with 12 bases in the middle. Germline CDR1 and CDR2: SGHDT and YYEEEE. CDR3 DNA: TGTGCCAGCAGCTTGGAGGCTAGCTCTACCTACGAGCAGTACTTC. This gives the protein CASSLEASSTYEQYF.

This clonotype was seen a few times. Since a much larger clone is just one base distant, this may be a read error. J is TRBJ2-1 and V is TRBV20-1, with TRBD2 matching 7 bases. Germline CDR1 reads DFQATT; CDR2 reads SNEGSKA (reference sequence). V was pared by 4 bases and J by 6 bases, with 6 bases of the junction left unmatched. This CDR3 comprises 13 residues. The CDR3 sequence is CSAIPSGLNEQFF. Here the CDR3 DNA reads TGCAGTGCTATTCCTAGCGGCCTCAATGAGCAGTTCTTC.

The chain combines TRBV6-4 with TRBJ2-1; the match to TRBD2 covers 8 bases. Germline V gives CDR1 MRHNA, CDR2 SNTAGT. With V trimmed by 6 bases and J by 4 bases, 8 bases remained unmatched. CDR3 length: 15 amino acids. The CDR3 nucleotides read TGTGCCAGCAGCGCCCGGGGGGGGGAGTACAATGAGCAGTTCTTC. The encoded protein is CASSARGGEYNEQFF.

About this clonotype: One base separates it from a far larger clone, so it is likely a read error. The chain carries TRBV6-4 and TRBJ2-3; D gene uncertain. The ends were cut back, 3 bases at V and 2 bases at J, with 12 bases in the middle. From germline, CDR1 is MRHNA and CDR2 SNTAGT. The CDR3 is 15 amino acids. The CDR3 sequence is CASSDTESITDTQYF. CDR3 sequence (DNA): TGTGCCAGCAGTGATACCGAGTCTATCACAGATACGCAGTATTTT.